The 9 T cell receptor beta chains below all came from one sample that was sequenced in a study of T cells in Graves' hyperthyroidism and ophthalmopathy. RNA transcripts served as the template for amplifying TCR beta CDR3 regions. With the HTBI primer set, the TCR CDR3 went through a first round of RT-PCR. One entry per CDR3 protein results from TCRdb running MiXCR on the multiplex PCR reads. The sample lists 600,000 to 900,000 distinct CDR3 sequences; around 15% were seen once. Input material: blood. The receptors derive from a man younger than 35 with Graves' hyperthyroidism.

V is TRBV6-2 or TRBV6-3 and J is TRBJ1-2; no firm D call. Germline-derived CDR1 and CDR2 are MNHEY and SVGEGT. The V and J ends lost 0 bases and 4 bases respectively, with 12 bases between them. The CDR3 covers 15 residues. The CDR3 is CASSYSWRSAYGYTF. CDR3 sequence (DNA): TGTGCCAGCAGTTACTCCTGGAGGTCGGCCTATGGCTACACCTTC.

This sequence joins TRBV3-1 and TRBJ2-1; D gene ambiguous. Germline V CDR1 and CDR2: LGHDT, YNNKEL (reference sequence). The CDR3 is 12 amino acids. Trimming took 2 bases from V and 7 from J, leaving 6 bases between them. The CDR3 sequence: CASSQTGNEQFF. The CDR3, as DNA: TGTGCCAGCAGCCAAACTGGGAATGAGCAGTTCTTC.

This clonotype was found a few times. The rearrangement joins TRBV5-6 to TRBJ1-6; D ambiguous. The length of the CDR3 is 14 residues. V was pared by 0 bases and J by 6 bases, with 7 bases between. Germline CDR1 SGHDT, CDR2 YYEEEE. CDR3 sequence: CASSLEQPNSPLHF. In DNA form, the CDR3 reads TGTGCCAGCAGCTTGGAACAGCCTAATTCACCCCTCCACTTT.

The chain combines TRBV6-1 with TRBJ2-1; tentatively, D is TRBD1 (8 bases). CDR1 is MNHNS and CDR2 is SASEGT in the germline V gene. This CDR3 comprises 14 residues. V was shortened by 9 bases and J by 6 bases, with 18 bases between the two germline ends. CDR3 protein: CASRTGGGRNEQFF. The CDR3 bases are TGTGCCAGTCGCACAGGGGGGGGGCGCAATGAGCAGTTCTTC.

There are many counts of this clonotype. The genes are TRBV24-1 and TRBJ2-5; 7 positions match TRBD1. CDR3 length: 12 residues. The germline CDR1 and CDR2 sequences are KGHDR and SFDVKD. Trimming at V came to 4 bases and at J to 13 bases, leaving 8 bases not matched to a gene. CDR3 coding DNA: TGTGCCACCAGTGACCCTGGACAGGACTTGTACTTC. Protein: CATSDPGQDLYF.

This clonotype was picked up many times. The chain has TRBV27 and TRBJ2-5; TRBD2 aligns across 12 bases. The germline gives CDR1 MNHEY, CDR2 SMNVEV (reference sequence). The CDR3 is made up of 16 amino acids. Trimming at V came to 5 bases and at J to 5 bases, leaving 9 bases not matched to a gene. In DNA, the CDR3 is TGTGCCAGCAGTACCCGACTAGCGGGAGAGGCGGAGACCCAGTACTTC. The encoded protein is CASSTRLAGEAETQYF.

This clonotype was seen repeatedly, ten times or more. In nucleotides, the CDR3 is TGTGCCACCACCGGACGGGTGAACACTGAAGCTTTCTTT. Protein sequence: CATTGRVNTEAFF. J is TRBJ1-1 and V is TRBV2; D call uncertain. CDR3 length: 13 amino acids. Trimming pared 10 bases from V and 0 bases from J, leaving 12 bases between. Germline V lookup: CDR1 SNHLY, CDR2 FYNNEI.

This clonotype has a handful of counts. CDR3 sequence (DNA): TGCGCCAGCAGCTTGAACAGGGGCACTTGGGCCGAGCAGTACTTC. Translating gives CASSLNRGTWAEQYF. This sequence joins TRBV5-1 and TRBJ2-7; 7 positions match TRBD1. CDR3 length: 15 amino acids. The V gene end was trimmed by 1 base and the J gene end by 6 bases; junction bases not matched to a gene: 10. The germline gives CDR1 SGHRS, CDR2 YFSETQ.

At least ten counts were recorded for this clonotype. This chain joins TRBV2 and TRBJ2-3, with 16 bases aligning to TRBD2. The CDR3 runs to 19 residues. The J segment lost 4 bases and the V segment lost 6 bases, leaving 13 bases of the junction unmatched. The germline CDR1 and CDR2 sequences are SNHLY and FYNNEI. This CDR3 is CASSQSPGLAGGPSDTQYF. CDR3 nucleotides: TGTGCCAGCAGCCAATCTCCGGGACTAGCGGGAGGGCCCTCAGATACGCAGTATTTT.